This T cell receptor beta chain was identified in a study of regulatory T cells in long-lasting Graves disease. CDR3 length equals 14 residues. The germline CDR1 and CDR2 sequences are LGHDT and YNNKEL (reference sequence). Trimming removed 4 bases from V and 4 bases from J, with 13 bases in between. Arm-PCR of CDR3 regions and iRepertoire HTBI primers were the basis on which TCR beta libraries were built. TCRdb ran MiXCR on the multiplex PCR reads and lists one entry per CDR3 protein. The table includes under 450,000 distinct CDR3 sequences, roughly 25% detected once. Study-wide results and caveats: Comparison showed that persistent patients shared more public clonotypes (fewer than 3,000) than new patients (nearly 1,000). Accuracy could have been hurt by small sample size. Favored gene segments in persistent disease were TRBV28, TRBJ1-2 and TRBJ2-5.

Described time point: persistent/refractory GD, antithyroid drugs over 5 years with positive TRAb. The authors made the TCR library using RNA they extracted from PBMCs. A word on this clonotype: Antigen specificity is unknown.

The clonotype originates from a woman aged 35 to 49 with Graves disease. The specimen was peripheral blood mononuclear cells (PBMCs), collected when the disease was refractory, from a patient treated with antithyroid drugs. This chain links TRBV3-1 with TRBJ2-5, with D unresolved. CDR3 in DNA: TGTGCCAGCAGCCTCAGTCGAGGTGCAGAGACCCAGTACTTC. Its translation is CASSLSRGAETQYF.